A single sample gave rise to the 6 T cell receptor beta chains below, sequenced in a study of cytomegalovirus exposure and HLA in healthy donors. 13 Jbeta primers and 60 Vbeta primers were used for the PCR. Measured with immunoSEQ multiplex PCR; TCRdb has only the in-frame clones, and not every one. The profile shows approximately 170,000 clones, approximately 80% of them singletons. Material: PBMCs. Receptors were obtained from a boy between 2 and 10 years old in good health and CMV-seronegative.

The genes are TRBV28 and TRBJ1-1; D remains unclear. There are 14 residues in the CDR3. Between the trimmed V and J ends, which lost 5 bases and 1 base, there was a span of 11 bases. The germline CDR1 and CDR2 sequences are MDHEN and SYDVKM. The CDR3 here is CASSLETANTEAFF. CDR3 DNA: TGTGCCAGCAGTCTAGAGACCGCGAACACTGAAGCTTTCTTT.

CDR3 nucleotide sequence: TGTGCCAGCAGCGGAGGGGACAGCCCCCCAGACTATGGCTACACCTTC. It translates to CASSGGDSPPDYGYTF. This chain links TRBV5-4 with TRBJ1-2, with 7 nucleotides matching TRBD1. The CDR3 is 16 amino acids. Germline V gene data show CDR1 as SGHNT and CDR2 as YYREEE (reference sequence). V dropped 4 bases and J dropped 3; count of bases not matched to a gene: 12.

This chain links TRBV21-1 with TRBJ1-1; the table calls TRBD1, which could not be checked here. TRBV21-1 is described as a pseudogene. This CDR3 comprises 16 residues. The CDR3 protein is CAIPIRVPTQNTEAFF. DNA for the CDR3: TGTGCCATTCCTATCAGGGTACCAACACAAAACACTGAAGCTTTCTTT.

The chain uses TRBV7-2 and TRBJ2-5; TRBD2 might be the D (6 bases). V lost 1 base and J 2 bases, leaving 14 bases between the germline ends. The CDR3 runs to 16 residues. The V gene's germline CDR1 is SGHTA and CDR2 FQGNSA. This CDR3 reads CASSLGWRGTQETQYF. CDR3 coding DNA: TGTGCCAGCAGCTTAGGGTGGCGGGGAACACAAGAGACCCAGTACTTC.

This chain joins TRBV25-1 and TRBJ2-7; unclear D gene. Germline V lookup: CDR1 MGHDK, CDR2 SYGVNS. The CDR3 loop spans 11 amino acids. V lost 7 bases and J lost 3, with 7 bases in between. The CDR3: CASTAGYEQYF. DNA of the CDR3: TGTGCCAGCACCGCCGGCTACGAGCAGTACTTC.

J is TRBJ2-3 and V is TRBV5-4; TRBD2 aligns across 7 bases. The CDR3 covers 16 residues. J was trimmed by 0 bases and V by 4 bases; bases with no gene match: 8. The germline gives CDR1 SGHNT, CDR2 YYREEE (reference sequence). The CDR3 loop reads CASSEAGLPSTDTQYF. CDR3 DNA: TGTGCCAGCAGCGAAGCGGGACTCCCGAGCACAGATACGCAGTATTTT.